The 9 T cell receptor beta chains reported below all come from one sample, sequenced in a study of blood T cell repertoires in COVID-19. Using immunoSEQ multiplex PCR, the repertoire was profiled, and TCRdb retains in-frame clones only, with some absent. This sample yields roughly 82,000 clones, of which around 88% are seen a single time; about 15% belongs to the top ten. The sequenced sample was peripheral blood. The receptors come from a woman aged 60-70 years with acute or convalescent COVID-19.

The V gene is TRBV11-2, the J gene TRBJ2-7, with 11 bases identical to TRBD2. Germline V gene lookup returns CDR1 SGHAT and CDR2 FQNNGV. This CDR3 spans 15 amino acids. Trimming removed 5 bases from V and 6 bases from J; junction bases left unmatched: 9. The CDR3 loop is CASSPTSGNRREQYF. As DNA, the CDR3 is TGTGCCAGCAGCCCGACTAGCGGGAATCGGCGCGAGCAGTACTTC.

This rearrangement joins TRBV7-2 to TRBJ1-1, with TRBD1 matching 7 bases. The trim removed 6 bases at V and 5 bases at J, leaving 9 bases unmatched. Germline V lookup: CDR1 SGHTA, CDR2 FQGNSA. The CDR3 contains 14 residues. CDR3 amino acids: CASSNPGQITEAFF. CDR3 nucleotide sequence: TGTGCCAGCAGTAACCCGGGACAGATAACTGAAGCTTTCTTT.

J is TRBJ2-4 and V is TRBV12-3 or TRBV12-4, with 11 positions matching TRBD1. The J segment lost 8 bases and the V segment lost 6 bases, leaving 3 bases of the junction unmatched. The CDR3 spans 13 residues. CDR3: CASSGQGADIQYF. The CDR3 DNA reads as TGTGCCAGCAGCGGACAGGGGGCCGACATTCAGTACTTC.

The CDR3 sequence: CATSEGLNYGYTF. CDR3 bases: TGTGCCACCAGTGAGGGACTAAACTATGGCTACACCTTC. The V and J genes are TRBV24-1 and TRBJ1-2; a possible D gene is TRBD1 (5 bases). The CDR3 contains 13 residues. CDR1 and CDR2 from the germline V gene are KGHDR and SFDVKD. The V end was cut by 4 bases, the J end by 2 bases, with 7 bases between.

This clone was observed a single time. The chain recombines TRBV11-3 with TRBJ1-2, with TRBD1 identical over 8 bases. Unmatched junction bases numbered 10, after V lost 8 bases and J lost 8 bases. From germline, CDR1 is SGHNT and CDR2 YENEEA. The CDR3 covers 13 residues. Here the CDR3 reads CASAKGQAGGYTF. CDR3 nucleotide sequence: TGTGCCAGCGCCAAGGGACAGGCGGGAGGCTACACCTTC. The full variable domain, with the rest looked up from reference TRBV11-3 and TRBJ1-2, is EAGVVQSPRYKIIEKKQPVAFWCNPISGHNTLYWYLQNLGQGPELLIRYENEEAVDDSQLPKDRFSAERLKGVDSTLKIQPAELGDSAVYLCASAKGQAGGYTFGSGTRLTVV.

V and J are TRBV30 and TRBJ1-5, with 8 bases that match TRBD1. The germline V gene encodes CDR1 GTSNPN and CDR2 SVGIG (reference sequence). The CDR3 loop spans 17 amino acids. Unmatched junction bases numbered 19, after V lost 2 bases and J lost 10 bases. CDR3 nucleotide sequence: TGTGCCTGGAGTAAGAGCTTAGGGACAGGCGGCCTTAATCCCCAGCATTTT. Protein sequence: CAWSKSLGTGGLNPQHF.

For the CDR3, the DNA is TGTGCCAGCAGTAAACGACTAGCGGGGGAGAAAGAGACCCAGTACTTC. Residues: CASSKRLAGEKETQYF. This chain joins TRBV7-2 and TRBJ2-5; 12 bases line up with TRBD2. V shed 6 bases, J shed 3 bases, and the junction held 8 bases outside the gene matches. Germline V gene sequence: CDR1 SGHTA, CDR2 FQGNSA. The CDR3 runs to 16 residues.

The V and J genes are TRBV5-4 and TRBJ1-2; unclear D gene. The CDR3 is 16 amino acids. The germline CDR1 and CDR2 sequences are SGHNT and YYREEE (reference sequence). Trimming removed 1 base from V and 4 bases from J, with 17 bases in between. DNA of the CDR3: TGTGCCAGCAGCTTGATGGAGCGCGGGGATTCCTATGGCTACACCTTC. Translated: CASSLMERGDSYGYTF.

This clone was seen only a few times. The chain links TRBV24-1 to TRBJ2-3; D not certain. Trimming left V 9 bases short and J 0 bases short, with 15 bases between. Germline V gives CDR1 KGHDR, CDR2 SFDVKD. This CDR3 region has 15 residues. The CDR3 loop is CATSNPRKSTDTQYF. The CDR3 nucleotides read TGTGCCACCTCGAACCCCAGGAAGAGCACAGATACGCAGTATTTT.